The 27 T cell receptor beta chains below come from one sample, sequenced in a study of blood T cell repertoires in COVID-19. TCRdb's copy holds only in-frame clones and misses some; the assay was immunoSEQ multiplex PCR. The sample contains roughly 150,000 clones, 70% to 90% of which appear only once. Sequenced sample: peripheral blood. Receptors were obtained from a man aged 45-60 years who had recovered from COVID-19.

CDR3 region: CASSSTGPPSGANVLTF. The CDR3 nucleotides read TGTGCCAGCAGCTCGACAGGGCCTCCCTCTGGGGCCAACGTCCTGACTTTC. V and J are TRBV7-7 and TRBJ2-6; 7 bases are a match to TRBD1. V dropped 4 bases and J dropped 0; count of bases not matched to a gene: 6. Germline values: CDR1 SSHAT, CDR2 FNYEAQ (reference sequence). The CDR3 runs 17 residues.

The rearrangement joins TRBV6-5 to TRBJ1-6; 7 positions match TRBD1. This CDR3 contains 15 residues. J was trimmed by 8 bases and V by 6 bases; bases with no gene match: 10. Germline CDR1 MNHEY, CDR2 SVGAGI. The chain's CDR3 is CASRSDRSADSPLHF. The CDR3 DNA reads as TGTGCCAGCAGATCGGACAGGTCGGCGGATTCACCCCTCCACTTT.

This rearrangement joins TRBV5-4 to TRBJ2-5; D call uncertain. Germline lookup yields CDR1 SGHNT and CDR2 YYREEE (reference sequence). The CDR3 is made up of 14 amino acids. Trimming shortened V by 5 bases and J by 5 bases, and 16 bases separated the two germline ends. As DNA, the CDR3 is TGTGCCAGCAGTCGATCAGGTGGTTCGGAGACCCAGTACTTC. This sequence encodes CASSRSGGSETQYF.

This chain uses TRBV7-2 with TRBJ1-2; perhaps TRBD1 as D (6 bases). The germline V gene has CDR1 SGHTA and CDR2 FQGNSA. V was cut by 3 bases and J by 0 bases, with 14 bases left in between. This CDR3 spans 16 amino acids. CDR3 bases: TGTGCCAGCAGCTTGACAGGCAAGGGCTCTAACTATGGCTACACCTTC. The encoded protein is CASSLTGKGSNYGYTF.

This rearrangement joins TRBV6-2 or TRBV6-3 to TRBJ2-2, with 9 bases identical to TRBD1. In germline, CDR1 is MNHEY, CDR2 SVGEGT. The CDR3 is 16 amino acids. Trimming removed 2 bases from V and 5 bases from J; junction bases left unmatched: 6. The CDR3 loop is CASSYPGTGRTGELFF. CDR3 DNA sequence: TGTGCCAGCAGTTACCCCGGGACAGGGCGAACCGGGGAGCTGTTTTTT.

The gene calls are TRBV18 and TRBJ1-1; the D gene is possibly TRBD1 (6 bases). The CDR3 has 14 amino acids. Germline V gene lookup returns CDR1 KGHSH and CDR2 LQKENI. V lost 1 base, J lost 1 base, and 7 bases lay in between. CDR3 amino acids: CASSPQTGNTEAFF. For the CDR3, the DNA is TGTGCCAGCTCACCACAGACAGGGAACACTGAAGCTTTCTTT.

This clone is a singleton in its sample. J is TRBJ2-4 and V is TRBV27, with 9 nucleotides matching TRBD1. V lost 6 bases and J lost 0; bases outside the gene matches: 6. Germline V gene lookup returns CDR1 MNHEY and CDR2 SMNVEV (reference sequence). The CDR3 covers 16 residues. The CDR3 loop is CASSGTGFRAKNIQYF. The CDR3 region has the DNA TGTGCCAGCAGCGGGACAGGGTTTAGAGCCAAAAACATTCAGTACTTC.

J is TRBJ2-7 and V is TRBV7-8, with 9 bases lining up with TRBD2. This CDR3 is 17 amino acids long. Germline lookup yields CDR1 SGHVS and CDR2 FQNEAQ. V gave up 4 bases and J gave up 3 bases; unmatched junction bases: 13. The CDR3 DNA sequence: TGTGCCAGCAGCTCAAGTGGTTTGAGCGGGGGGATCTACGAGCAGTACTTC. It yields the protein CASSSSGLSGGIYEQYF.

The gene calls are TRBV18 and TRBJ2-4; TRBD1 matches 8 bases. V shed 0 bases, J shed 9 bases, and the junction held 10 bases outside the gene matches. Germline lookup yields CDR1 KGHSH and CDR2 LQKENI. CDR3 size: 16 residues. The CDR3 DNA follows: TGTGCCAGCTCACCACCGGAGACAGGGGAGTTGGGCATTCAGTACTTC. Its translation is CASSPPETGELGIQYF. Full variable domain (missing parts from reference TRBV18 and TRBJ2-4): NAGVMQNPRHLVRRRGQEARLRCSPMKGHSHVYWYRQLPEEGLKFMVYLQKENIIDESGMPKERFSAEFPKEGPSILRIQQVVRGDSAAYFCASSPPETGELGIQYFGAGTRLSVL.

The chain couples TRBV11-1 to TRBJ1-2; TRBD1 matches at 7 bases. V was pared by 2 bases and J by 8 bases, with 2 bases of the junction left unmatched. The germline CDR1 and CDR2 sequences are SGHAT and FQDESV (reference sequence). This CDR3 comprises 12 residues. The CDR3 DNA is TGTGCCAGCAGCTTATCAGGGGGAGGCTACACCTTC. Protein sequence: CASSLSGGGYTF.

The chain carries TRBV27 and TRBJ1-1; the D is unclear. There are 15 residues in the CDR3. Per the germline V gene, CDR1 is MNHEY and CDR2 is SMNVEV (reference sequence). Between the trimmed V and J ends, which lost 4 bases and 3 bases, there was a span of 15 bases. CDR3 sequence (DNA): TGTGCCAGCAGTTCGTCGGAGACCTGGTACACTGAAGCTTTCTTT. Its translation: CASSSSETWYTEAFF.

The chain links TRBV5-3 to TRBJ1-4; 9 positions agree with TRBD1. TRBV5-3 is treated as an ORF (open reading frame) with a function not yet certain. The CDR3 is made up of 16 amino acids. The trim removed 4 bases at V and 4 bases at J, leaving 8 bases unmatched. As DNA, the CDR3 is TGTGCCAGAAGCCCGAAGGTGGGACAGGGTAATGAAAAACTGTTTTTT. It is translated as CARSPKVGQGNEKLFF.

This clone was seen once. The CDR3 coding sequence is TGTGCCAGCAGGGAGGTGGGACAGGGGGTTCATGAGCAGTTCTTC. Translating it yields CASREVGQGVHEQFF. The chain couples TRBV25-1 to TRBJ2-1; 11 bases align to TRBD1. Germline CDR1 reads MGHDK; CDR2 reads SYGVNS. V trimming: 6 bases; J trimming: 8 bases; junction bases outside the gene matches: 9. The CDR3 contains 15 residues.

This chain joins TRBV6-2 or TRBV6-3 and TRBJ1-2; D not certain. The CDR3 is 16 residues long. Trimming removed 0 bases at V and 1 base at J, with 12 bases between. Germline V gene sequence: CDR1 MNHEY, CDR2 SVGEGT. DNA of the CDR3: TGTGCCAGCAGTTACTCGGGCAGCTTTATTAACTATGGCTACACCTTC. Its translation: CASSYSGSFINYGYTF.

This chain connects TRBV2 to TRBJ1-1; tentative D call: TRBD1 (6 bases). V lost 5 bases and J 1 base, leaving 11 bases between the germline ends. The CDR3 consists of 14 residues. Germline values: CDR1 SNHLY, CDR2 FYNNEI. CDR3 in amino acids: CASSLRGKNTEAFF. CDR3 nucleotides: TGTGCCAGCAGTCTCAGGGGCAAGAACACTGAAGCTTTCTTT.

The chain combines TRBV5-4 with TRBJ2-5, with no clear D. Germline assignment: CDR1 SGHNT and CDR2 YYREEE (reference sequence). This CDR3 contains 13 residues. Trimming stripped 4 bases from V and 1 base from J, with 8 bases between. DNA of the CDR3: TGTGCCAGCAGCCCCGCGCCCCAAGAGACCCAGTACTTC. Its translation is CASSPAPQETQYF. Filled out from reference TRBV5-4 and TRBJ2-5, the complete variable domain reads ETGVTQSPTHLIKTRGQQVTLRCSSQSGHNTVSWYQQALGQGPQFIFQYYREEENGRGNFPPRFSGLQFPNYSSELNVNALELDDSALYLCASSPAPQETQYFGPGTRLLVL.

This chain links TRBV27 with TRBJ2-2, with 7 bases lining up with TRBD1. The CDR3 is 13 residues long. The germline V gene has CDR1 MNHEY and CDR2 SMNVEV (reference sequence). Germline trimming cut 5 bases from V and 7 bases from J; bases unmatched to any gene: 4. Here the CDR3 reads CASSMTGIGELFF. The DNA of the CDR3 is TGTGCCAGCAGTATGACAGGGATCGGGGAGCTGTTTTTT.

V gene TRBV9 combines with J gene TRBJ1-4, with a tentative D call TRBD1 (5 bases). This CDR3 spans 15 amino acids. V was trimmed by 4 bases and J by 3 bases, leaving 13 bases between them. Germline assignment: CDR1 SGDLS and CDR2 YYNGEE. CDR3 protein: CASSPTGGANEKLFF. In nucleotides, the CDR3 is TGTGCCAGCAGCCCGACCGGGGGGGCTAATGAAAAACTGTTTTTT.

This chain links TRBV18 with TRBJ2-3; D is unclear. V gave up 5 bases and J gave up 0 bases, with 15 bases separating them. Germline V CDR1 and CDR2: KGHSH, LQKENI. CDR3 length: 16 residues. The CDR3 DNA reads TGTGCCAGCTCAATCATAGGAGATACTAGCACAGATACGCAGTATTTT. This encodes CASSIIGDTSTDTQYF.

This chain joins TRBV7-8 and TRBJ2-7; 7 bases line up with TRBD1. The V and J ends lost 10 bases and 6 bases, in that order; junction bases with no gene match: 12. There are 13 residues in the CDR3. Germline CDR1 SGHVS, CDR2 FQNEAQ. CDR3 sequence (DNA): TGTGCCACCAAACCCCGACAGGGCGGCGAGCAGTACTTC. Its protein is CATKPRQGGEQYF.

The chain joins TRBV5-4 to TRBJ1-2; D is perhaps TRBD1 (5 bases). With 1 base removed from V and 5 bases from J, the gap between germline ends came to 6 bases. The CDR3 sequence is 12 residues long. Germline V CDR1 and CDR2: SGHNT, YYREEE (reference sequence). The DNA for the CDR3 is TGTGCCAGCAGCTTGCAGGGTTATGGCTACACCTTC. It is translated as CASSLQGYGYTF.

The V and J genes are TRBV6-1 and TRBJ2-5, with TRBD1 identical over 7 bases. Germline values: CDR1 MNHNS, CDR2 SASEGT. The CDR3 contains 15 residues. Unmatched junction bases numbered 7, after V lost 1 base and J lost 5 bases. CDR3 sequence reads: CASSEDKGARETQYF. The DNA for the CDR3 is TGTGCCAGCAGTGAAGATAAGGGGGCGCGGGAGACCCAGTACTTC.

This clone was picked up one time. V is TRBV3-1 (or the pseudogene TRBV3-2) and J is TRBJ2-1, with 8 bases lining up with TRBD2. Germline assignment: CDR1 LGHDT and CDR2 YNNKEL (reference sequence). The CDR3 has 16 residues. Unmatched junction bases numbered 10, after V lost 5 bases and J lost 4 bases. CDR3 nucleotide sequence: TGTGCCAGCAGCATCAGGGTAGCGGGAAAATACAATGAGCAGTTCTTC. It encodes CASSIRVAGKYNEQFF.

The rearrangement uses TRBV6-2 or TRBV6-3 and TRBJ2-5; TRBD1 aligns across 9 bases. CDR1 and CDR2 (germline): MNHEY, SVGEGT. CDR3 length: 19 amino acids. V trimming: 4 bases; J trimming: 2 bases; junction bases outside the gene matches: 17. For the CDR3, the DNA is TGTGCCAGCAGTTCCCGTCAGGGACAGGGATTTGCAGGGCAAGAGACCCAGTACTTC. Translated: CASSSRQGQGFAGQETQYF.

The rearrangement links TRBV7-3 to TRBJ2-2; a possible D gene is TRBD2 (5 bases). The germline V gene encodes CDR1 SGHTA and CDR2 FQGTGA. Trimming left V 5 bases short and J 8 bases short, with 21 bases between. This CDR3 spans 16 amino acids. Here the CDR3 DNA reads TGTGCCAGCAGCGCTCACTTCGCACTAGATCCGGGGGAGCTGTTTTTT. It yields the protein CASSAHFALDPGELFF.

V gene TRBV5-4 combines with J gene TRBJ2-7, with 9 bases lining up with TRBD2. The CDR3 length is 17 residues. V was pared by 0 bases and J by 5 bases, with 12 bases of the junction left unmatched. Germline loops: CDR1 SGHNT, CDR2 YYREEE (reference sequence). In DNA form, the CDR3 reads TGTGCCAGCAGCTTGGGTGGGGGGACTAGCTTTTCCAACGAGCAGTACTTC. This gives the protein CASSLGGGTSFSNEQYF.

This chain connects TRBV3-1 (or the pseudogene TRBV3-2) to TRBJ2-1, with TRBD2 matching 9 bases. V trimming: 3 bases; J trimming: 5 bases; junction bases outside the gene matches: 8. The CDR3 covers 16 residues. Germline CDR1 LGHDT, CDR2 YNNKEL (reference sequence). Here the CDR3 DNA reads TGTGCCAGCAGCCATCGTTGGCTAGCGGGGAACAATGAGCAGTTCTTC. Translating it yields CASSHRWLAGNNEQFF.